This T cell receptor beta chain was profiled in a study of vaccination effects on CD4 cells after COVID-19. Study summary: Either the BNT162b2 or mRNA-1273 vaccine was given to participants in two doses. Study results and caveats: Late in the post-vaccination period, infection-induced and vaccine-induced clones underwent marked clonal contraction.

This clone was detected a few times. Its cognate antigen is unknown. Antigen-specific CD4+ T cells were first expanded with viral peptide pools by the ViraFEST assay and only then sequenced. At the end of over 8 days of culture, CD4+ T cells were isolated. The study found no prior SARS-CoV-2 infection in the vaccine recipients, who tested negative for nucleocapsid antibodies. About 2.1 million PBMC were seeded per well and grown in the presence of about 9.6 IU/ml IL-2 and about 10 ug/ml peptides. The authors replaced half the medium with IL-2 medium on days 3 and 7. Repertoires were generated with immunoSEQ multiplex PCR, while TCRdb's copy carries only in-frame clones and drops some. The sample gives about 63,000 clones, approximately 75% of which show up once; about 3.7% is in the top ten. CDR1 is MGHDK, CDR2 SYGVNS, per germline. The trim removed 6 bases at V and 7 bases at J, leaving 6 bases unmatched. The CDR3 runs 14 residues.

This sequence was found in a human donor who received a COVID-19 vaccine. The sequences come from CD4+ T cells from PBMCs cultured with HCoV-OC43 spike peptides, collected before COVID-19 vaccination. Subset of the sample: HCoV-OC43 spike overlapping peptide pool stimulation. The V call is TRBV25-1, the J call TRBJ1-6, with 7 bases identical to TRBD1. In DNA form, the CDR3 reads TGTGCCAGCAGCCAGGGACAGCTAAATTCACCCCTCCACTTT. Its protein is CASSQGQLNSPLHF. Looking up the rest from reference TRBV25-1 and TRBJ1-6 gives the full variable domain: EADIYQTPRYLVIGTGKKITLECSQTMGHDKMYWYQQDPGMELHLIHYSYGVNSTEKGDLSSESTVSRIRTEHFPLTLESARPSHTSQYLCASSQGQLNSPLHFGNGTRLTVT.